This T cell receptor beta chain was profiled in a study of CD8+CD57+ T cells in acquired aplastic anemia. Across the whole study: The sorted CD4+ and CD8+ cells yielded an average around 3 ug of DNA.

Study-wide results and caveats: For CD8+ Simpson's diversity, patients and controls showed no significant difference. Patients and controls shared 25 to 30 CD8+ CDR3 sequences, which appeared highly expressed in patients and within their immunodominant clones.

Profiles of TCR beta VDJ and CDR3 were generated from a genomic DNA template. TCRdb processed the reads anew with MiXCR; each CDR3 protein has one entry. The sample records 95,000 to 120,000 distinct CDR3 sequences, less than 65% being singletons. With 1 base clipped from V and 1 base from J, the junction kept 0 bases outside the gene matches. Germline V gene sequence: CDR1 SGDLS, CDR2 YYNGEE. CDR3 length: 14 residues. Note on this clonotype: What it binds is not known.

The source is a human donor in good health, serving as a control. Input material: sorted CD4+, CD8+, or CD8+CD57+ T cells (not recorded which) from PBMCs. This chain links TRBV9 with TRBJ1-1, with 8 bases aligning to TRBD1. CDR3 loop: CASSVTGGNTEAFF. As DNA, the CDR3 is TGTGCCAGCAGCGTAACAGGGGGGAACACTGAAGCTTTCTTT.